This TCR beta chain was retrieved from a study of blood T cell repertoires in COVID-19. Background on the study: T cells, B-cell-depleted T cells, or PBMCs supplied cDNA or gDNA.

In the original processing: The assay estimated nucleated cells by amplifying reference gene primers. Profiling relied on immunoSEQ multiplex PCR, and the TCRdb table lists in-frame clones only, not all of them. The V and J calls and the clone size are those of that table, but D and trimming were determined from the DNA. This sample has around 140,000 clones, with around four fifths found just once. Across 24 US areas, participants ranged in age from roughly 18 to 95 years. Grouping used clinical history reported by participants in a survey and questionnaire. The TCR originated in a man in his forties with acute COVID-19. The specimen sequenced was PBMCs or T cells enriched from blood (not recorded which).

CDR3 bases: TGTGCCAGCAGCTTATTTGAGAGTCCCCAGCATTTT. The encoded protein is CASSLFESPQHF. V gene TRBV7-2 combines with J gene TRBJ1-5; no reliable D call. The CDR3 extends over 12 amino acids. CDR1 SGHTA and CDR2 FQGNSA come from the germline V gene. V lost 2 bases and J lost 10, with 9 bases in between.